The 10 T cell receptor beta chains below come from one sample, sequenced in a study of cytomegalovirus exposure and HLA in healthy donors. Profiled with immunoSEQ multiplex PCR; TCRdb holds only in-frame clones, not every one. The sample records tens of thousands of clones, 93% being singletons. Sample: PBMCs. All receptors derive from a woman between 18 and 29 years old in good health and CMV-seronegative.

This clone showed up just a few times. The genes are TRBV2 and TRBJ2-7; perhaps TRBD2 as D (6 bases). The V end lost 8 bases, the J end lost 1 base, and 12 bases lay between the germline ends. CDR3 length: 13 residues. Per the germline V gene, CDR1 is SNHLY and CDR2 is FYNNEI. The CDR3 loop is CASLLDYSYEQYF. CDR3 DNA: TGTGCCAGCCTTCTGGACTATTCCTACGAGCAGTACTTC.

CDR3 sequence reads: CASSQGAAQYF. CDR3 coding DNA: TGTGCCAGCTCACAGGGAGCCGCGCAGTATTTT. The V gene is TRBV6-4, the J gene TRBJ2-3, with a weak D call TRBD1 (6 bases). Germline V gene sequence: CDR1 MRHNA, CDR2 SNTAGT. The germline V and J ends were trimmed by 8 bases and 10 bases, with 13 bases remaining between them. The CDR3 consists of 11 residues.

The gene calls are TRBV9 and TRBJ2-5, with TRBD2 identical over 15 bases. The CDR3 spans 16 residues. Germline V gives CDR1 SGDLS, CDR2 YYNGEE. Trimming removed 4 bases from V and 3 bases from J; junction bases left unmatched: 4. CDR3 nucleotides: TGTGCCAGCAGCTTTGGACTAGCGGGGGGGAAAGAGACCCAGTACTTC. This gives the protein CASSFGLAGGKETQYF.

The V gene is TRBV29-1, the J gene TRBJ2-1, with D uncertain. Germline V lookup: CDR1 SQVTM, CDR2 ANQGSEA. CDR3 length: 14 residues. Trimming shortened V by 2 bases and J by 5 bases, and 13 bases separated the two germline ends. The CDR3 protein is CSVELYTVNNEQFF. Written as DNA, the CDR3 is TGCAGCGTTGAACTTTATACAGTCAACAATGAGCAGTTCTTC.

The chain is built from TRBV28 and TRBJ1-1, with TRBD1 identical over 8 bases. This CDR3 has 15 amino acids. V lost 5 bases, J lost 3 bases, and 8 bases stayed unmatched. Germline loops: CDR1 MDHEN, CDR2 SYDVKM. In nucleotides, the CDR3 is TGTGCCAGCAGTGGATCAGGGGGCGTACACACTGAAGCTTTCTTT. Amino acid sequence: CASSGSGGVHTEAFF.

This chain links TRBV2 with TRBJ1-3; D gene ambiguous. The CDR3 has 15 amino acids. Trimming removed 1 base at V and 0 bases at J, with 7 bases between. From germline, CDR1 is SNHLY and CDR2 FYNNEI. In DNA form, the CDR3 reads TGTGCCAGCAGTGAAGGCCGGAGCTCTGGAAACACCATATATTTT. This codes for CASSEGRSSGNTIYF.

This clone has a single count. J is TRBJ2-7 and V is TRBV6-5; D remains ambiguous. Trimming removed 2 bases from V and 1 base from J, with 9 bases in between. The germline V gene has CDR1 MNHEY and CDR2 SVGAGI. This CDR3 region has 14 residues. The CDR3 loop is CASSYDGGSYEQYF. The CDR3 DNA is TGTGCCAGCAGTTACGATGGCGGATCCTACGAGCAGTACTTC.

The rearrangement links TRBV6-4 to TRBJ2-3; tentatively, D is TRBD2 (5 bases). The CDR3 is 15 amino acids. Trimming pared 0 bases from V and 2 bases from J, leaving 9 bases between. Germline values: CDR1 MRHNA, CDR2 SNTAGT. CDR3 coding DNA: TGTGCCAGCAGTGACTCTGGAGGCATCACAGATACGCAGTATTTT. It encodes CASSDSGGITDTQYF.

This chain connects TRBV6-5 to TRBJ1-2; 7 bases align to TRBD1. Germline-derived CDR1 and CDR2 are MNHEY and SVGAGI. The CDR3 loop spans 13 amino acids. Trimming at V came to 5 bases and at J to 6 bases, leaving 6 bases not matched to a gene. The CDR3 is CASSEGRGDGYTF. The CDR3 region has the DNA TGTGCCAGCAGTGAAGGCAGGGGGGATGGCTACACCTTC.

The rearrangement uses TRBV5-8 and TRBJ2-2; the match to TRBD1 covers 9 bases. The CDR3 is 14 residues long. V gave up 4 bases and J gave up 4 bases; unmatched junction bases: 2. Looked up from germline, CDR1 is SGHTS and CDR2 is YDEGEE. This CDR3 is CASSTGQGTGELFF. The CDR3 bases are TGTGCCAGCAGCACGGGACAGGGCACCGGGGAGCTGTTTTTT.